The table lists the clone carrying this T cell receptor (beta chain) with many counts. No antigen is known for it. Germline lookup yields CDR1 SGHRS and CDR2 YFSETQ. With 3 bases removed from V and 5 bases from J, the gap between germline ends came to 15 bases. The CDR3 has 15 amino acids. These data come from a study of glioma-infiltrating T cells. Using RNA template, CDR3s of TCR alpha and beta were amplified with iRepertoire arm-PCR. One-step reverse transcription and amplification started from around 100-400 ng of tissue mRNA or PBMC total RNA. TCRdb processed the multiplex PCR reads anew with MiXCR; each CDR3 protein has one entry. In the table there are 90,000 or so distinct CDR3 sequences, roughly 39% of which are singletons. General observations from the study: Tissue-blood divergence was below expectation in non-neoplastic patients, above in gliomas.

The sequenced material came from glioma tissue, nonneoplastic brain tissue, or PBMCs (not recorded which). This sequence originates from a human donor with low-grade glioma or glioblastoma, undergoing nonglioma brain surgery, or in good health (not recorded which). The rearrangement joins TRBV5-1 to TRBJ2-1; D not resolved. CDR3 nucleotides: TGCGCCAGCAGCTCCGGAAGCGTCGCCCACAATGAGCAGTTCTTC. Protein: CASSSGSVAHNEQFF.